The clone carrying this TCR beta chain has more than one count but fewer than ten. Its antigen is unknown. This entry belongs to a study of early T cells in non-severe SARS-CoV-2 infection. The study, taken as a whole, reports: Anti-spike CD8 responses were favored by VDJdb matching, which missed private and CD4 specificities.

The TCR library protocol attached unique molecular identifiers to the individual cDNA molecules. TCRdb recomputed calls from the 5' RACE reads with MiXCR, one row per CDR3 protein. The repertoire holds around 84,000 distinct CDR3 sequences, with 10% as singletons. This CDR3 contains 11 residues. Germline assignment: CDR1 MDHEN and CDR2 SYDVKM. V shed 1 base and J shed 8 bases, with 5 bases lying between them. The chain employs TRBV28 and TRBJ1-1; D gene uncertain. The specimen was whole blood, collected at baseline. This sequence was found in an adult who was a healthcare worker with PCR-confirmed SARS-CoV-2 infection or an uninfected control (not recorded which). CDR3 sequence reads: CASSLFHEAFF. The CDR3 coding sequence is TGTGCCAGCAGTTTATTTCACGAAGCTTTCTTT. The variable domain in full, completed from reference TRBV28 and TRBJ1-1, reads DVKVTQSSRYLVKRTGEKVFLECVQDMDHENMFWYRQDPGLGLRLIYFSYDVKMKEKGDIPEGYSVSREKKERFSLILESASTNQTSMYLCASSLFHEAFFGQGTRLTVV.